This TCR beta chain is drawn from a study of T cell responses to AZD1222 COVID-19 vaccine. Findings and caveats of the study: Reportedly, nearly half the spike-specific TCRs target unmutated variant regions. There were repertoire samples only from the period after the peak T cell response. The donor cohort was predominantly white British with a female majority, and clonal diversity may have been underestimated. Spike-specific TCR repertoires showed rising breadth and depth after two AZD1222 doses.

CDR3 length: 14 residues. Germline CDR1 reads SGHTA; CDR2 reads FQGNSA. Trimming took 2 bases from V and 0 from J, leaving 7 bases between them. Turning to this clone: The antigen is undetermined.

This table comes from immunoSEQ multiplex PCR, and its TCRdb copy is limited to in-frame clones, with some not included. This sample has around 100,000 clones, with roughly 91% found just once. Sequenced here: peripheral blood, sampled on day 0 of AZD1222 vaccination. This rearrangement joins TRBV7-2 to TRBJ1-1; D not resolved. This clonotype originated in an adult in good health. CDR3 residues: CASSLFLMNTEAFF. The CDR3 DNA reads as TGTGCCAGCAGCTTATTCCTGATGAACACTGAAGCTTTCTTT.